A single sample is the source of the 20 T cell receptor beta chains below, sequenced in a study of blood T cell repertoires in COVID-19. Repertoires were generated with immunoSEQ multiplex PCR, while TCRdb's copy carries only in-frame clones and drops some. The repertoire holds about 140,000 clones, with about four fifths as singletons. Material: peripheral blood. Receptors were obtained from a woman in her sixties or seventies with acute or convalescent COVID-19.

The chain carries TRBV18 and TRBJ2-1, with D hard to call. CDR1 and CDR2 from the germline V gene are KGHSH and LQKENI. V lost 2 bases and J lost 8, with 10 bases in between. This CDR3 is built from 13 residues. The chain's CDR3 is CASSPNGGHEQFF. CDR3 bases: TGTGCCAGCTCACCAAACGGTGGTCATGAGCAGTTCTTC.

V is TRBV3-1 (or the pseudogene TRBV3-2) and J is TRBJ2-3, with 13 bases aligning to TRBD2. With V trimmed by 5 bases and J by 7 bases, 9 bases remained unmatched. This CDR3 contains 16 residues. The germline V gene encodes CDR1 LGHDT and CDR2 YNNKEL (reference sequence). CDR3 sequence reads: CASSTTSGRPSYTQYF. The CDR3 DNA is TGTGCCAGCAGCACGACTAGCGGGAGGCCTTCCTATACGCAGTATTTT.

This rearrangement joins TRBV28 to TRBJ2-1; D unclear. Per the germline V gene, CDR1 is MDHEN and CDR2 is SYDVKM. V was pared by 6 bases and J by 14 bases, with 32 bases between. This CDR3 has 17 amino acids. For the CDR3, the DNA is TGTGCCAGCAGCCTCCCCCTAATGCGAGACATAAAGGCGATCGAGTTCTTC. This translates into CASSLPLMRDIKAIEFF.

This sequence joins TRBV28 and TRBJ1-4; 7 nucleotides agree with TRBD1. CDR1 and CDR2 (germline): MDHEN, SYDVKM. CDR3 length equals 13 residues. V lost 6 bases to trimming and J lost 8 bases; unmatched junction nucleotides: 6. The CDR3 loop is CASRRQGLEKLFF. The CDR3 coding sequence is TGTGCCAGCAGAAGACAGGGATTAGAAAAACTGTTTTTT.

The CDR3 loop reads CASSPQGLDTLNGYTF. The CDR3 DNA follows: TGTGCCAGCAGCCCACAGGGGCTCGATACCTTAAACGGCTACACCTTC. This chain connects TRBV5-4 to TRBJ1-2, with 7 bases identical to TRBD1. Germline CDR1 and CDR2: SGHNT and YYREEE (reference sequence). J was trimmed by 8 bases and V by 4 bases; bases with no gene match: 17. The length of the CDR3 is 16 residues.

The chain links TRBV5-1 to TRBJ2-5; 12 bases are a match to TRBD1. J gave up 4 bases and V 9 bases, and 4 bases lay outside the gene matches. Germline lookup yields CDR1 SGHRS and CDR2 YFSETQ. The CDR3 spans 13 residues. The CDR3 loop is CATGQGARETQYF. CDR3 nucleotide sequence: TGCGCCACGGGACAGGGGGCGCGAGAGACCCAGTACTTC.

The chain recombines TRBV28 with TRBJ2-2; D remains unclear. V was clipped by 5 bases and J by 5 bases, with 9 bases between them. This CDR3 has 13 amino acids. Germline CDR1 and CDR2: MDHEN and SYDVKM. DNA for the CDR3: TGTGCCAGCAGTAATCCAGGAACCGGGGAGCTGTTTTTT. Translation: CASSNPGTGELFF.

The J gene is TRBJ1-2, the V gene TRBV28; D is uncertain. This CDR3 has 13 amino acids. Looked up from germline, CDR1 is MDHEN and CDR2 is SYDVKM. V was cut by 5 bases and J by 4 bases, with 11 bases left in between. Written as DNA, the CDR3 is TGTGCCAGCAGTGTAGGGAGAATCTATGGCTACACCTTC. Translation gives CASSVGRIYGYTF.

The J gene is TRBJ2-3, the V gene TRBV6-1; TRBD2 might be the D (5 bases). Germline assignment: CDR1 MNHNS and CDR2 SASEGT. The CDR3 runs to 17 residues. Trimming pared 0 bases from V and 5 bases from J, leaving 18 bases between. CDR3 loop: CASSEASFGGYLDTQYF. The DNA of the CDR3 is TGTGCCAGCAGTGAAGCCTCTTTCGGAGGATACCTAGATACGCAGTATTTT.

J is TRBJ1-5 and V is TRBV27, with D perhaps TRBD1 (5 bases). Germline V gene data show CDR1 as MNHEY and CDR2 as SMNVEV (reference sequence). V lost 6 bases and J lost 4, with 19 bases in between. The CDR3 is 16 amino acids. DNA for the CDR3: TGTGCCAGCAGCCTCTCTCCTTCGGGGGGTAATCAGCCCCAGCATTTT. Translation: CASSLSPSGGNQPQHF.

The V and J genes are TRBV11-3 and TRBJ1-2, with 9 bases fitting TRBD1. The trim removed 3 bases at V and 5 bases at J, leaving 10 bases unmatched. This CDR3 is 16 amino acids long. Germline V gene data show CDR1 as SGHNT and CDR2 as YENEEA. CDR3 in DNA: TGTGCCAGCAGCTTCGGATCACAGGGGGCGGAGTATGGCTACACCTTC. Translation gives CASSFGSQGAEYGYTF.

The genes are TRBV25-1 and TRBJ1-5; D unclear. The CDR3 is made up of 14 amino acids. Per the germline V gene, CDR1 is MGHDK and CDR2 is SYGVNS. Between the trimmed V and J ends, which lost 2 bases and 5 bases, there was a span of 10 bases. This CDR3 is CASSEGEGDQPQHF. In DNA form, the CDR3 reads TGTGCCAGCAGTGAAGGGGAGGGTGATCAGCCCCAGCATTTT.

The CDR3 DNA reads TGCGCCAGCAGCCAACCGCATGGGGGAGCGGGTAATGAGCAGTTCTTC. Amino acids: CASSQPHGGAGNEQFF. The V gene is TRBV5-1, the J gene TRBJ2-1; D is possibly TRBD2 (6 bases). Trimming cost V 4 bases and J 7 bases, with 21 bases left between them. The length of the CDR3 is 16 residues. Germline V gene sequence: CDR1 SGHRS, CDR2 YFSETQ.

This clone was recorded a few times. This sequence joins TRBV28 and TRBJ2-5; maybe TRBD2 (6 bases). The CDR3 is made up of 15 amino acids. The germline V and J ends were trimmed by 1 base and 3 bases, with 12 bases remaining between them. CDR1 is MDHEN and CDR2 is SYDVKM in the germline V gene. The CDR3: CASSLSRREKETQYF. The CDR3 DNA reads TGTGCCAGCAGTTTATCACGACGGGAGAAAGAGACCCAGTACTTC.

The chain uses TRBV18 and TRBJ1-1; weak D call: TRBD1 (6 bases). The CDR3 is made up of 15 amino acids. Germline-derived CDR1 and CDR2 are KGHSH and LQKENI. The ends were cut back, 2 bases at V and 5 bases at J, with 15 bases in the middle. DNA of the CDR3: TGTGCCAGCTCACCAAGGGGCAGGGGAGGGACTGAAGCTTTCTTT. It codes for CASSPRGRGGTEAFF.

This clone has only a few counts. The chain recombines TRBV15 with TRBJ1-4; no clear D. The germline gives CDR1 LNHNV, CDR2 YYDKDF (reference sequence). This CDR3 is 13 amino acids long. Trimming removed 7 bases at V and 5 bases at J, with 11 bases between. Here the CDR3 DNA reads TGTGCCACCACGGGGAATCTGAATGAAAAACTGTTTTTT. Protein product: CATTGNLNEKLFF.

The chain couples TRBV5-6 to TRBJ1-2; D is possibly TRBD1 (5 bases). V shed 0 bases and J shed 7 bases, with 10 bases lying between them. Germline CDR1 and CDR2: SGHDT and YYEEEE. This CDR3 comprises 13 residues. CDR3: CASSLGGGAGYTF. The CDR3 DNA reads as TGTGCCAGCAGCTTGGGGGGAGGGGCTGGCTACACCTTC.

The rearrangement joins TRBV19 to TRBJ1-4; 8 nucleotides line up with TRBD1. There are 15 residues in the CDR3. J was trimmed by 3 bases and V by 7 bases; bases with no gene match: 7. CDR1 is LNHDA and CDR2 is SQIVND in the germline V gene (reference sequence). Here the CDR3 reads CASKAGGMSNEKLFF. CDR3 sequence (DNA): TGTGCCAGTAAGGCAGGGGGCATGTCTAATGAAAAACTGTTTTTT. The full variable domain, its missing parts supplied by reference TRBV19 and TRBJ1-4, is DGGITQSPKYLFRKEGQNVTLSCEQNLNHDAMYWYRQDPGQGLRLIYYSQIVNDFQKGDIAEGYSVSREKKESFPLTVTSAQKNPTAFYLCASKAGGMSNEKLFFGSGTQLSVL.

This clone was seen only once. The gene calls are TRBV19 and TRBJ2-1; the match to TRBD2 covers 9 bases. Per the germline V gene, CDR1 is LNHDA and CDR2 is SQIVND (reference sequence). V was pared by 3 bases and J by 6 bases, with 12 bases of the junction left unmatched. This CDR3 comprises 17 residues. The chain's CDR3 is CASSILAGVRGSNEQFF. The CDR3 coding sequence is TGTGCCAGTAGTATTTTAGCGGGAGTTCGGGGGAGCAATGAGCAGTTCTTC.

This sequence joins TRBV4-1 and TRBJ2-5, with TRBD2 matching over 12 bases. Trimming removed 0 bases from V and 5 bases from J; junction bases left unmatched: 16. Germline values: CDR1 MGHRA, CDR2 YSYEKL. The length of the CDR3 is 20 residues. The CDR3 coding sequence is TGCGCCAGCAGCCAAGATGTGTCGGTGGCTAGCGGGAGGGCCTCCGAGACCCAGTACTTC. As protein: CASSQDVSVASGRASETQYF.